The 21 T cell receptor beta chains below all came from one sample that was sequenced in a study of identical twins. TCRdb redid the calling of the 5' RACE reads with MiXCR, one entry per CDR3 protein. The sample yields about 470,000 distinct CDR3 sequences, approximately 24% seen once. These data are also associated with another study on T cells expressing NK-cell markers.

The sequenced sample was CD4+ T cells sorted from blood. The receptors were sampled from a woman between 18 and 30 years old in good health.

This clonotype occurred a few times. CDR3 DNA sequence: TGTGCCAGCAGATTCCAGGCGGGAGGGGCAGATACGCAGTATTTT. This encodes CASRFQAGGADTQYF. The chain combines TRBV3-1 with TRBJ2-3, with 9 nucleotides matching TRBD2. CDR3 length: 15 amino acids. Germline V CDR1 and CDR2: LGHDT, YNNKEL (reference sequence). Germline trimming cut 6 bases from V and 4 bases from J; bases unmatched to any gene: 8.

CDR3: CASSAWTGLQETQYF. DNA for the CDR3: TGTGCCAGCAGCGCGTGGACAGGGTTACAAGAGACCCAGTACTTC. This chain uses TRBV7-6 with TRBJ2-5; TRBD1 matches 8 bases. The CDR3 has 15 amino acids. Germline V gene sequence: CDR1 SGHVS, CDR2 FNYEAQ. V lost 5 bases and J lost 2; bases outside the gene matches: 7.

In its sample, this clonotype was seen a few times. This chain joins TRBV18 and TRBJ2-5; 9 bases line up with TRBD2. The J segment lost 0 bases and the V segment lost 5 bases, leaving 1 base of the junction unmatched. CDR3 length: 14 amino acids. Looked up from germline, CDR1 is KGHSH and CDR2 is LQKENI. CDR3 region: CASSTSGYQETQYF. The CDR3 coding sequence is TGTGCCAGCTCAACTAGCGGGTACCAAGAGACCCAGTACTTC.

The chain is built from TRBV5-1 and TRBJ2-3; possibly TRBD2 for D (7 bases). Looked up from germline, CDR1 is SGHRS and CDR2 is YFSETQ. The CDR3 is 16 amino acids. V lost 5 bases to trimming and J lost 1 base, with 17 bases between them. CDR3 in amino acids: CASSPGGHPGTDTQYF. CDR3 in DNA: TGCGCCAGCAGTCCCGGGGGGCATCCTGGCACAGATACGCAGTATTTT.

This clonotype has more than one count but fewer than ten. The chain carries TRBV7-8 and TRBJ1-1, with 7 bases fitting TRBD1. Germline loops: CDR1 SGHVS, CDR2 FQNEAQ. The CDR3 has 14 residues. V dropped 2 bases and J dropped 4; count of bases not matched to a gene: 4. The CDR3 sequence is CASSLQGEGTEAFF. CDR3 nucleotides: TGTGCCAGCAGCTTACAGGGGGAAGGCACTGAAGCTTTCTTT.

This clonotype was picked up many times. This chain uses TRBV7-2 with TRBJ1-3, with 7 bases matching TRBD1. Trimming took 5 bases from V and 0 from J; bases not matched to a gene: 4. The CDR3 runs to 15 residues. Per the germline V gene, CDR1 is SGHTA and CDR2 is FQGNSA. CDR3: CASSVDRDSGNTIYF. CDR3 nucleotide sequence: TGTGCCAGCAGCGTTGACAGGGACTCTGGAAACACCATATATTTT.

This clonotype was seen a few times. At one end the junction does not follow the germline gene, possibly because of a read error. This rearrangement joins TRBV2 to TRBJ1-1; weak D call: TRBD1 (6 bases). Germline V gene data show CDR1 as SNHLY and CDR2 as FYNNEI. The CDR3 sequence is 15 residues long. Here the CDR3 reads CASIEAGVGGTEAFF. CDR3 nucleotide sequence: TGTGCCAGCATTGAAGCGGGAGTAGGGGGGACTGAAGCTTTCTTT.

The chain employs TRBV5-1 and TRBJ1-4; no clear D. In germline, CDR1 is SGHRS, CDR2 YFSETQ. The CDR3 length is 15 residues. V was clipped by 4 bases and J by 0 bases, with 10 bases between them. The DNA of the CDR3 is TGCGCCAGCAGCCCCTCAGGTGCAACTAATGAAAAACTGTTTTTT. It codes for CASSPSGATNEKLFF.

This clonotype has a handful of counts. The rearrangement links TRBV11-2 to TRBJ2-7, with a tentative D call TRBD1 (6 bases). This CDR3 contains 13 residues. Trimming removed 8 bases from V and 5 bases from J, with 16 bases in between. The V gene's germline CDR1 is SGHAT and CDR2 FQNNGV. The CDR3 sequence: CASSEYRANEQYF. The CDR3 nucleotides read TGTGCCAGCTCTGAGTACAGGGCGAACGAGCAGTACTTC.

The rearrangement joins TRBV12-5 to TRBJ2-6; maybe TRBD1 (6 bases). The CDR3 is 17 residues long. The germline CDR1 and CDR2 sequences are LGHNT and FRNRAP. The ends were cut back, 1 base at V and 0 bases at J, with 10 bases in the middle. CDR3 protein: CASGLARQASGANVLTF. As DNA, the CDR3 is TGTGCTAGTGGTTTGGCCAGACAGGCCTCTGGGGCCAACGTCCTGACTTTC.

The V call is TRBV6-2 or TRBV6-3, the J call TRBJ2-7; D is uncertain. CDR3 length equals 13 residues. The V gene's germline CDR1 is MNHEY and CDR2 SVGEGT. Trimming left V 4 bases short and J 3 bases short, with 10 bases between. Here the CDR3 reads CASSSAEHYEQYF. The CDR3 bases are TGTGCCAGCAGTTCTGCGGAACACTACGAGCAGTACTTC.

This clonotype was counted a few times. The chain recombines TRBV6-2 or TRBV6-3 with TRBJ1-5; 12 nucleotides match TRBD1. The germline CDR1 and CDR2 sequences are MNHEY and SVGEGT. The CDR3 is 15 amino acids. The junction had 1 base not matched to a gene; V was cut back by 1 base and J by 6 bases. CDR3: CASSYWGQGAQPQHF. CDR3 DNA sequence: TGTGCCAGCAGTTACTGGGGACAGGGGGCTCAGCCCCAGCATTTT.

This chain joins TRBV4-3 and TRBJ2-7; 10 positions match TRBD2. CDR3 size: 17 residues. J lost 9 bases, V lost 0 bases, and 14 bases had no gene match. The V gene's germline CDR1 is LGHNA and CDR2 YSLEER. CDR3 in DNA: TGCGCCAGCAGCCAAGATACCGGACTAGCGGTAGGTGGCCGGCAGTACTTC. This sequence encodes CASSQDTGLAVGGRQYF.

This clonotype was detected a few times. The chain joins TRBV5-1 to TRBJ2-1; D unclear. The CDR3 is 13 residues long. Deletions cut 4 bases from V and 5 bases from J, with 10 bases between. Germline CDR1 and CDR2: SGHRS and YFSETQ. As DNA, the CDR3 is TGCGCCAGCAGCGAGACCAAGGACAATGAGCAGTTCTTC. This translates into CASSETKDNEQFF. Full variable domain (outside the CDR3, taken from reference TRBV5-1 and TRBJ2-1): KAGVTQTPRYLIKTRGQQVTLSCSPISGHRSVSWYQQTPGQGLQFLFEYFSETQRNKGNFPGRFSGRQFSNSRSEMNVSTLELGDSALYLCASSETKDNEQFFGPGTRLTVL.

The V gene is TRBV12-3 or TRBV12-4, the J gene TRBJ2-1, with D unclear. V lost 7 bases, J lost 4 bases, and 14 bases lay in between. There are 14 residues in the CDR3. The CDR3 sequence: CASTLNRLYNEQFF. The DNA of the CDR3 is TGTGCCAGCACCTTAAACCGGCTATACAATGAGCAGTTCTTC.

This clonotype showed up just a few times. The chain links TRBV5-1 to TRBJ2-2; no clear D. This CDR3 has 12 residues. Trimming shortened V by 0 bases and J by 7 bases, and 4 bases separated the two germline ends. Germline V gene lookup returns CDR1 SGHRS and CDR2 YFSETQ. The CDR3 protein is CASSLVIGELFF. The CDR3, as DNA: TGCGCCAGCAGCTTGGTGATCGGGGAGCTGTTTTTT.

The rearrangement links TRBV9 to TRBJ1-6; the D gene is possibly TRBD1 (5 bases). The V end lost 3 bases, the J end lost 0 bases, and 10 bases lay between the germline ends. The CDR3 loop spans 16 amino acids. Germline CDR1 is SGDLS and CDR2 is YYNGEE. As DNA, the CDR3 is TGTGCCAGCAGCGAGCGACAGAGCTCCTATAATTCACCCCTCCACTTT. Its translation is CASSERQSSYNSPLHF.

In nucleotides, the CDR3 is TGTGCCACCAGCCCAGGACGCTACAATGAGCAGTTCTTC. Translation: CATSPGRYNEQFF. The chain employs TRBV15 and TRBJ2-1; D gene unclear. From germline, CDR1 is LNHNV and CDR2 YYDKDF (reference sequence). V lost 5 bases and J 3 bases, leaving 8 bases between the germline ends. This CDR3 spans 13 amino acids.

This clonotype showed up just a few times. The chain carries TRBV5-1 and TRBJ2-1; 7 bases are shared with TRBD1. CDR1 and CDR2 (germline): SGHRS, YFSETQ. Trimming took 4 bases from V and 4 from J; bases not matched to a gene: 5. The CDR3 is 14 amino acids. CDR3 residues: CASSGGQLYNEQFF. CDR3 DNA: TGCGCCAGCAGCGGGGGACAGCTATACAATGAGCAGTTCTTC.

This clonotype was counted between two and nine times. The V and J genes are TRBV10-3 and TRBJ2-3, with 10 bases fitting TRBD1. Germline V lookup: CDR1 ENHRY, CDR2 SYGVKD. After removal of 2 bases from V and 1 base from J, the junction contained 3 bases not matched to a gene. The CDR3 is 16 residues long. The CDR3 here is CAISEPGTGGTDTQYF. In nucleotides, the CDR3 is TGTGCCATCAGTGAGCCAGGGACAGGGGGCACAGATACGCAGTATTTT.

This clonotype came up a few times. The chain combines TRBV12-3 or TRBV12-4 with TRBJ2-1; 7 bases agree with TRBD1. Trimming at V came to 5 bases and at J to 8 bases, leaving 3 bases not matched to a gene. This CDR3 is built from 12 residues. The CDR3 region is CASSPQGDEQFF. As DNA, the CDR3 is TGTGCCAGCAGTCCGCAGGGGGATGAGCAGTTCTTC.